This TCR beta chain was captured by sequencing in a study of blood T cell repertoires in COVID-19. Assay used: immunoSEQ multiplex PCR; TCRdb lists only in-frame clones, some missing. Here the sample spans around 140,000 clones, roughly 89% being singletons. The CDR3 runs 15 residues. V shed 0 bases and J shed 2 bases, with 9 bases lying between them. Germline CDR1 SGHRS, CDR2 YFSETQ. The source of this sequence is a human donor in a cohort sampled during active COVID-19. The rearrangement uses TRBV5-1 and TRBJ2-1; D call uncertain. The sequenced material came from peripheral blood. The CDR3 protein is CASSLARTTYNEQFF. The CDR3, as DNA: TGCGCCAGCAGCTTGGCTCGAACTACCTACAATGAGCAGTTCTTC.